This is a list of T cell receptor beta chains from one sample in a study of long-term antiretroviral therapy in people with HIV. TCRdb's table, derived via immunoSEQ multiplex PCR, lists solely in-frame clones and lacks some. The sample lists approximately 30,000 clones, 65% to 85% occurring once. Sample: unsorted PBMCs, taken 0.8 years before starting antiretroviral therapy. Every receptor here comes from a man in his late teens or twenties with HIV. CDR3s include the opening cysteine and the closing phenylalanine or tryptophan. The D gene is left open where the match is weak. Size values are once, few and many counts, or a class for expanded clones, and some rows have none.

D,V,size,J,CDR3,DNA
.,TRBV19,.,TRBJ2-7,CASSISETTEQYF,TGTGCCAGTAGTATAAGTGAGACAACCGAGCAGTACTTC
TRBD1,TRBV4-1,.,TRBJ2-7,CASSQAAAGTGGHEQYF,TGCGCCAGCAGCCAAGCCGCGGCCGGGACAGGGGGCCACGAGCAGTACTTC
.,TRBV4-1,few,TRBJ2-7,CASSQGWDKGYEQYF,TGCGCCAGCAGCCAGGGCTGGGACAAGGGCTACGAGCAGTACTTC
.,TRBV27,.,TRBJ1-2,CASSLREHYGYTF,TGTGCCAGCAGTTTGAGGGAGCACTATGGCTACACCTTC
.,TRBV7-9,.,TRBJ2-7,CASSPEVLSYEQYF,TGTGCCAGCAGCCCAGAGGTGCTCTCCTACGAGCAGTACTTC
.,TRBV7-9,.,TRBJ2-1,CASSPNGNEQFF,TGTGCCAGCAGCCCTAACGGCAATGAGCAGTTCTTC
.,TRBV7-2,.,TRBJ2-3,CASSLVPGRGTDTQYF,TGTGCCAGCAGCTTAGTCCCCGGGAGAGGCACAGATACGCAGTATTTT
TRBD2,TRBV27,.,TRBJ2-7,CASQGLEYEQYF,TGTGCCAGCCAAGGACTAGAGTACGAGCAGTACTTC
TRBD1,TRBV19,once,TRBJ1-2,CASRQGDYSNYGYTF,TGTGCCAGTAGGCAGGGGGATTACTCAAACTATGGCTACACCTTC
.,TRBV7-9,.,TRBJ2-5,CASSLYGGTKETQYF,TGTGCCAGCAGCTTATACGGGGGGACAAAAGAGACCCAGTACTTC
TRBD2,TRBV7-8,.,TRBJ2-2,CASSLRLAGDAGELFF,TGTGCCAGCAGCTTGCGGTTAGCGGGGGACGCCGGGGAGCTGTTTTTT
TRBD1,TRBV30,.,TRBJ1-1,CAWSVRHRGGTEAFF,TGTGCCTGGAGTGTACGTCACAGGGGTGGCACTGAAGCTTTCTTT
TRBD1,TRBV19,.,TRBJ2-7,CASSMTGGEYEQYF,TGTGCCAGTAGTATGACAGGGGGCGAGTACGAGCAGTACTTC
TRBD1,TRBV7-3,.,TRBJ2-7,CASSSQDRVPEQYF,TGTGCCAGCAGCTCCCAGGACAGGGTCCCCGAGCAGTACTTC
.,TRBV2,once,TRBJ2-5,CASSDPGLQTQYF,TGTGCCAGCAGTGACCCAGGGCTCCAGACCCAGTACTTC
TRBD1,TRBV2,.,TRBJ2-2,CASSPPRDRGGELFF,TGTGCCAGCAGCCCTCCCCGGGACAGGGGCGGGGAGCTGTTTTTT
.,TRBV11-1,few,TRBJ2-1,CASRYSPSIYNEQFF,TGTGCCAGCAGGTACTCCCCCTCTATATACAATGAGCAGTTCTTC